This T cell receptor (beta chain) was captured in a study of CD8 T cells in ankylosing spondylitis. The table lists this clonotype with a few counts. This CDR3 is built from 14 residues. CDR1 LNHNV and CDR2 YYDKDF come from the germline V gene (reference sequence). V was shortened by 4 bases and J by 8 bases, with 15 bases between the two germline ends. TCRdb re-derived calls from the 5' RACE reads in MiXCR, one entry per CDR3 protein. The sample lists about 300,000 distinct CDR3 sequences, roughly 20% occurring once. The clonotype comes from a female donor with ankylosing spondylitis or in good health (not recorded which). This chain uses TRBV15 with TRBJ2-1; D may be TRBD2 (7 bases). Sequenced: blood, either unsorted or a sorted T cell fraction (not recorded which). For the CDR3, the DNA is TGTGCCACCAGCAAGCCTGGGGGGGCTTATGAGCAGTTCTTC. Protein sequence: CATSKPGGAYEQFF.